This T cell receptor beta chain was identified in a study of T cells in Graves' hyperthyroidism and ophthalmopathy. This clonotype showed up many times. Antigen: not known. The CDR3 regions of TCR beta were amplified from RNA transcripts. A set of HTBI primers served as the primers for a first-round RT-PCR of the TCR CDR3. One entry per CDR3 protein results from TCRdb running MiXCR on the multiplex PCR reads. Among 300,000 to 450,000 distinct CDR3 sequences listed, roughly 13% were seen once. General study points: Most expanded thyroid clonotypes above 0.001 also appeared in blood.

The study enrolled patients aged 18 to 65 with newly diagnosed hyperthyroidism of under 2 months' duration. The source of the PBMCs was around 10 ml of fresh peripheral blood. This clonotype originated in a man between 25 and 39 years old with Graves' hyperthyroidism that later progressed to Graves' ophthalmopathy. Sequencing used blood.

This CDR3 reads CASSLDQGGGGQPQHF. Here the CDR3 DNA reads TGTGCCAGCAGTCTCGATCAGGGGGGTGGTGGTCAGCCCCAGCATTTT. The rearrangement links TRBV12-3 or TRBV12-4 to TRBJ1-5; 7 bases agree with TRBD1. Trimming removed 5 bases from V and 6 bases from J; junction bases left unmatched: 13. The CDR3 runs to 16 residues.